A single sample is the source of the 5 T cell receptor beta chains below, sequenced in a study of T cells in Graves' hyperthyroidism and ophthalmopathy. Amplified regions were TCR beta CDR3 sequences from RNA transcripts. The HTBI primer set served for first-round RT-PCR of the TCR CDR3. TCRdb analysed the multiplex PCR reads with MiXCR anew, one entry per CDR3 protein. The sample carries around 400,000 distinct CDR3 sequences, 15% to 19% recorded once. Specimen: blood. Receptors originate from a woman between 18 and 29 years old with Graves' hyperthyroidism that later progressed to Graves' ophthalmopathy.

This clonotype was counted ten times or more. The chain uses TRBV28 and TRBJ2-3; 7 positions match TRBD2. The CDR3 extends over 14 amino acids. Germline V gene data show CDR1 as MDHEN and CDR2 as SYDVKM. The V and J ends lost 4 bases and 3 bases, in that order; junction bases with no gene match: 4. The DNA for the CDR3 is TGTGCCAGCAGTTCCATGGGGGGGACAGATACGCAGTATTTT. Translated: CASSSMGGTDTQYF.

The CDR3 coding sequence is TGTGCCAGCAGCCCGACAGGGGGCCAGCCCCAGCATTTT. Protein product: CASSPTGGQPQHF. The V and J genes are TRBV28 and TRBJ1-5; 10 nucleotides match TRBD1. The J segment lost 7 bases and the V segment lost 6 bases, leaving 3 bases of the junction unmatched. The germline V gene has CDR1 MDHEN and CDR2 SYDVKM. The CDR3 has 13 residues.

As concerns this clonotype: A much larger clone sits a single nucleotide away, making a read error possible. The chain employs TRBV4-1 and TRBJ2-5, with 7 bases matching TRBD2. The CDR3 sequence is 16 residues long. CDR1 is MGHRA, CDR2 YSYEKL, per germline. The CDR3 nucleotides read TGCGCCAGCAGCCAAGATACTGCTAGCGGCCAAGAGACCCAGTGCTTC. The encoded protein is CASSQDTASGQETQCF.

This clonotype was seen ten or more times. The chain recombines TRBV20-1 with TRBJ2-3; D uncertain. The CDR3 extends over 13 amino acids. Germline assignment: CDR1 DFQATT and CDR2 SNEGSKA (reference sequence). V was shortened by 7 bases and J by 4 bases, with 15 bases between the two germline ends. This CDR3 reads CSGPPDDADTQYF. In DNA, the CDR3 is TGCAGTGGACCGCCCGACGACGCAGATACGCAGTATTTT.

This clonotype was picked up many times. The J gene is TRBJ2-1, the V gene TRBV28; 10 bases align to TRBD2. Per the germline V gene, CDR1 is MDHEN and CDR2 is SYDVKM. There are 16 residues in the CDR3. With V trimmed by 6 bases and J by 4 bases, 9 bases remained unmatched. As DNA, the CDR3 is TGTGCCAGCAGCCGGGATAGCGGGAGGAAATACAATGAGCAGTTCTTC. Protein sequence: CASSRDSGRKYNEQFF. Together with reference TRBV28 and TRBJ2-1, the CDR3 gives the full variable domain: DVKVTQSSRYLVKRTGEKVFLECVQDMDHENMFWYRQDPGLGLRLIYFSYDVKMKEKGDIPEGYSVSREKKERFSLILESASTNQTSMYLCASSRDSGRKYNEQFFGPGTRLTVL.